This T cell receptor (beta chain) was retrieved from a study of CD4+ T cells in melanoma. Study-wide results and limits: Neoantigen-specific CD4+ T cells in melanoma reportedly had diverse differentiation states.

Looked up from germline, CDR1 is SGHTS and CDR2 is YDEGEE. V lost 8 bases and J 7 bases, leaving 16 bases between the germline ends. The CDR3 is 14 residues long. Worth noting for this clone: The antigen is not known.

Clones were sequenced by immunoSEQ multiplex PCR, and TCRdb holds only the in-frame ones, with some missing. Seen here are approximately 9,500 clones, around 78% observed once, and the top ten hold approximately 21%. What was sequenced was cells from a culture (not recorded whether cultured in vitro). The J gene is TRBJ1-6, the V gene TRBV5-8; TRBD1 is a possible D gene (6 bases). This receptor was identified in a human donor with melanoma. CDR3 nucleotide sequence: TGTGCCAGTTACAGGGCGGGGTGGAATTCACCCCTCCACTTT. It codes for CASYRAGWNSPLHF.